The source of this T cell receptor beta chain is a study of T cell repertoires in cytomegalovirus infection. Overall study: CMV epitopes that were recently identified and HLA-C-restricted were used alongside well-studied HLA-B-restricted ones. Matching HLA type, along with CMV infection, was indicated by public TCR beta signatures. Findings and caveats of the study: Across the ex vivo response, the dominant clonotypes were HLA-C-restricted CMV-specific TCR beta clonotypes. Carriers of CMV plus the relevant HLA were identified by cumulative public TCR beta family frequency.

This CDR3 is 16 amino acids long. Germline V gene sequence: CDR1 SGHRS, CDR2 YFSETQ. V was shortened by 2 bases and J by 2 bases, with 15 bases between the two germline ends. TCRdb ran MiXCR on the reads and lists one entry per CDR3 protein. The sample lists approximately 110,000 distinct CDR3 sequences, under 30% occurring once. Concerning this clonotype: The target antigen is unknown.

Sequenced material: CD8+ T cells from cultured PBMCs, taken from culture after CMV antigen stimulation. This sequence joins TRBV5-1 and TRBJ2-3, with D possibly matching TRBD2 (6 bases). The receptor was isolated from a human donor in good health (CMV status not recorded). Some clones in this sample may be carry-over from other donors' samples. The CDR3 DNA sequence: TGCGCCAGCAGCTTCGGGAGACAGACCTCCACAGATACGCAGTATTTT. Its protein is CASSFGRQTSTDTQYF.